Listed here are 26 T cell receptor beta chains from one sample, sequenced in a study of blood T cell repertoires in COVID-19. The assay was immunoSEQ multiplex PCR, and TCRdb's table has in-frame clones only and misses some. The table records approximately 150,000 clones, 75% to 90% of them present only once. Input material: peripheral blood. The receptors here all came from an older woman with active COVID-19.

The CDR3 DNA reads TGTGCCACCAGCAGAACGGGGGGACTCTACAATGAGCAGTTCTTC. It specifies CATSRTGGLYNEQFF. The rearrangement uses TRBV15 and TRBJ2-1; the match to TRBD2 covers 7 bases. Germline CDR1 LNHNV, CDR2 YYDKDF (reference sequence). The CDR3 spans 15 residues. The ends lost 2 bases at V and 3 bases at J; junction bases unmatched: 4.

The DNA for the CDR3 is TGTGCCAGCAGCTCGACAGTTAGTTCTTTCTTT. Translating it yields CASSSTVSSFF. The chain has TRBV5-5 and TRBJ1-1, with D maybe TRBD1 (5 bases). The CDR3 runs to 11 residues. The germline CDR1 and CDR2 sequences are SGHKS and YYEKEE (reference sequence). V lost 3 bases and J lost 12, with 12 bases in between.

The rearrangement links TRBV11-3 to TRBJ2-2; 7 bases agree with TRBD1. Germline lookup yields CDR1 SGHNT and CDR2 YENEEA. V trimming: 5 bases; J trimming: 4 bases; junction bases outside the gene matches: 10. The CDR3 runs 16 residues. The CDR3 DNA follows: TGTGCCAGCAGCCTAGGAGGAAACAGGGGCACCGGGGAGCTGTTTTTT. This codes for CASSLGGNRGTGELFF.

The chain joins TRBV7-9 to TRBJ1-2; TRBD1 might be the D (5 bases). Trimming took off 5 bases at V and 4 bases at J, with 14 bases between the two ends. CDR1 SEHNR and CDR2 FQNEAQ come from the germline V gene (reference sequence). The CDR3 is 14 amino acids. Here the CDR3 reads CASSPSGPVYGYTF. DNA of the CDR3: TGTGCCAGCAGCCCCTCAGGGCCCGTCTATGGCTACACCTTC.

This clone occurred a few times. The chain is built from TRBV5-4 and TRBJ2-7; TRBD1 might be the D (6 bases). Germline V CDR1 and CDR2: SGHNT, YYREEE (reference sequence). Trimming removed 0 bases at V and 5 bases at J, with 15 bases between. This CDR3 has 15 residues. The CDR3 sequence is CASSLAVAEGDEQYF. CDR3 in DNA: TGTGCCAGCAGCTTGGCTGTAGCTGAGGGGGACGAGCAGTACTTC.

The genes are TRBV5-1 and TRBJ2-3; TRBD2 matches at 8 bases. This CDR3 comprises 15 residues. With V trimmed by 8 bases and J by 0 bases, 8 bases remained unmatched. Germline lookup yields CDR1 SGHRS and CDR2 YFSETQ. The CDR3 is CASEISGASTDTQYF. CDR3 DNA sequence: TGCGCCAGTGAAATTAGCGGGGCCAGCACAGATACGCAGTATTTT.

The chain recombines TRBV7-2 with TRBJ1-1, with TRBD1 matching over 8 bases. Germline values: CDR1 SGHTA, CDR2 FQGNSA. V dropped 1 base and J dropped 4; count of bases not matched to a gene: 5. This CDR3 has 15 amino acids. This CDR3 is CASSLGGTGGTEAFF. The CDR3 DNA follows: TGTGCCAGCAGCTTAGGGGGGACAGGCGGCACTGAAGCTTTCTTT.

DNA for the CDR3: TGCAGCGTTGTCTGGGGGAGGGAGCAGTACTTC. Protein: CSVVWGREQYF. The chain recombines TRBV29-1 with TRBJ2-7, with a weak D call TRBD2 (6 bases). Germline V gene lookup returns CDR1 SQVTM and CDR2 ANQGSEA. V gave up 4 bases and J gave up 7 bases, with 11 bases separating them. The CDR3 loop spans 11 amino acids.

V and J are TRBV4-2 and TRBJ2-5; 10 bases line up with TRBD1. V shed 0 bases, J shed 4 bases, and the junction held 8 bases outside the gene matches. This CDR3 has 17 residues. Germline V gene lookup returns CDR1 LGHNA and CDR2 YNFKEQ. The CDR3 DNA reads TGTGCCAGCAGCCAAGATCCCGACAGGGGGCAGGGAGAGACCCAGTACTTC. Protein product: CASSQDPDRGQGETQYF.

This chain links TRBV5-6 with TRBJ2-7; no definite D call. The CDR3 is made up of 15 amino acids. V was shortened by 5 bases and J by 0 bases, with 15 bases between the two germline ends. Germline CDR1 is SGHDT and CDR2 is YYEEEE. The CDR3 coding sequence is TGTGCCAGCAGACCGCGTCGGGTGAGCTCCTACGAGCAGTACTTC. Amino acids: CASRPRRVSSYEQYF.

This clone has just one count. The rearrangement links TRBV28 to TRBJ2-4; TRBD1 agrees at 10 bases. This CDR3 contains 15 residues. Per the germline V gene, CDR1 is MDHEN and CDR2 is SYDVKM. Trimming removed 6 bases from V and 2 bases from J; junction bases left unmatched: 4. This chain's CDR3 is CASRGQGTTKNIQYF. For the CDR3, the DNA is TGTGCCAGCAGGGGACAGGGGACAACCAAAAACATTCAGTACTTC.

This clone has a single count. The CDR3 sequence: CASSAGQGSAGELFF. CDR3 nucleotides: TGTGCCAGCAGCGCGGGACAGGGGTCAGCCGGGGAGCTGTTTTTT. V gene TRBV7-3 combines with J gene TRBJ2-2; 10 nucleotides line up with TRBD1. The CDR3 loop spans 15 amino acids. Germline loops: CDR1 SGHTA, CDR2 FQGTGA. J gave up 6 bases and V 5 bases, and 6 bases lay outside the gene matches.

This chain connects TRBV28 to TRBJ2-7; D possibly corresponds to TRBD2 (5 bases). The CDR3 contains 15 residues. Trimming took 5 bases from V and 6 from J, leaving 20 bases between them. Germline assignment: CDR1 MDHEN and CDR2 SYDVKM. The CDR3 here is CASSKGGQAASEQYF. The DNA of the CDR3 is TGTGCCAGCAGTAAAGGCGGGCAGGCCGCTAGCGAGCAGTACTTC.

This clone was detected only once. J is TRBJ1-1 and V is TRBV30; 11 bases line up with TRBD1. Germline CDR1 is GTSNPN and CDR2 is SVGIG (reference sequence). Unmatched junction bases numbered 17, after V lost 0 bases and J lost 11 bases. The CDR3 sequence is 17 residues long. CDR3 coding DNA: TGTGCCTGGAGTGTGAGTGTTGGACAGGGGGCAAGGATTCTCGCTTTCTTT. Protein sequence: CAWSVSVGQGARILAFF.

The chain is built from TRBV19 and TRBJ1-2; tentative D call: TRBD1 (5 bases). CDR3 size: 15 residues. Germline V gives CDR1 LNHDA, CDR2 SQIVND (reference sequence). V lost 5 bases, J lost 4 bases, and 17 bases lay in between. CDR3 in amino acids: CASSAGQGYGYGYTF. CDR3 DNA: TGTGCCAGTAGTGCTGGTCAGGGCTACGGCTATGGCTACACCTTC.

This rearrangement joins TRBV28 to TRBJ1-2; D ambiguous. Germline CDR1 is MDHEN and CDR2 is SYDVKM. V was clipped by 3 bases and J by 2 bases, with 7 bases between them. CDR3 size: 13 residues. This CDR3 is CASSFSLNYGYTF. In DNA form, the CDR3 reads TGTGCCAGCAGTTTTTCACTCAACTATGGCTACACCTTC.

V gene TRBV4-1 combines with J gene TRBJ2-5; no definite D call. V lost 4 bases to trimming and J lost 5 bases, with 14 bases between them. This CDR3 is 14 amino acids long. Germline V gene sequence: CDR1 MGHRA, CDR2 YSYEKL. The CDR3 loop reads CASSRANPRETQYF. The CDR3 nucleotides are TGCGCCAGCAGCCGGGCCAATCCAAGGGAGACCCAGTACTTC.

This chain joins TRBV6-2 or TRBV6-3 and TRBJ1-1; 10 nucleotides match TRBD1. V lost 6 bases and J lost 1; bases outside the gene matches: 8. CDR1 MNHEY and CDR2 SVGEGT come from the germline V gene. The CDR3 covers 16 residues. The CDR3 reads CASSLGQGRWNTEAFF. CDR3 nucleotide sequence: TGTGCCAGCAGCTTGGGACAGGGGAGGTGGAACACTGAAGCTTTCTTT.

The rearrangement links TRBV30 to TRBJ2-2; 9 bases fit TRBD2. Per germline, CDR1 GTSNPN and CDR2 SVGIG (reference sequence). V gave up 5 bases and J gave up 6 bases; unmatched junction bases: 10. The CDR3 loop spans 15 amino acids. This CDR3 is CAWGRVAGAAGELFF. The CDR3 nucleotides read TGTGCCTGGGGGCGGGTAGCGGGGGCGGCCGGGGAGCTGTTTTTT.

The V call is TRBV9, the J call TRBJ2-1, with TRBD2 as a possible D gene (6 bases). V shed 2 bases and J shed 2 bases, with 14 bases lying between them. CDR1 is SGDLS, CDR2 YYNGEE, per germline. The CDR3 totals 16 residues. CDR3 coding DNA: TGTGCCAGCAGCGTGGCTAGCGTCGGGACCTACAATGAGCAGTTCTTC. Translated: CASSVASVGTYNEQFF.

The chain employs TRBV7-2 and TRBJ1-2, with D possibly TRBD1 on 6 matching bases. The CDR3 consists of 13 residues. V shed 5 bases and J shed 8 bases, with 15 bases lying between them. The germline gives CDR1 SGHTA, CDR2 FQGNSA. The CDR3 sequence: CASSPTGPGGYTF. The CDR3 DNA reads as TGTGCCAGCAGCCCAACAGGGCCGGGCGGCTACACCTTC.

This clone was seen a handful of times. This CDR3 is CSVPGLYEQYF. DNA for the CDR3: TGCAGCGTACCTGGACTCTACGAGCAGTACTTC. The chain combines TRBV29-1 with TRBJ2-7, with D perhaps TRBD2 (5 bases). Trimming stripped 6 bases from V and 3 bases from J, with 9 bases between. CDR1 is SQVTM, CDR2 ANQGSEA, per germline. There are 11 residues in the CDR3.

Here the CDR3 DNA reads TGTGCCAGCTCACTCTCAAGGGACACGTCCTCCCAGTACTTC. The encoded protein is CASSLSRDTSSQYF. The genes are TRBV18 and TRBJ2-5, with a possible D match to TRBD1 (6 bases). Germline CDR1 KGHSH, CDR2 LQKENI. This CDR3 is 14 amino acids long. With 4 bases removed from V and 9 bases from J, the gap between germline ends came to 18 bases.

This chain links TRBV5-1 with TRBJ2-1; TRBD2 matches 15 bases. The CDR3 length is 16 residues. V shed 0 bases and J 7 bases; nucleotides not matched to a gene: 2. The V gene's germline CDR1 is SGHRS and CDR2 YFSETQ. CDR3 sequence reads: CASSLVGLAGGNEQFF. The CDR3 bases are TGCGCCAGCAGCTTGGTGGGACTAGCGGGAGGTAATGAGCAGTTCTTC.

The rearrangement links TRBV5-6 to TRBJ2-2, with D possibly matching TRBD2 (6 bases). CDR1 and CDR2 from the germline V gene are SGHDT and YYEEEE. V was shortened by 5 bases and J by 5 bases, with 16 bases between the two germline ends. This CDR3 has 15 amino acids. In DNA form, the CDR3 reads TGTGCCAGCAGTCCCAGCGGGCCCCGAACCGGGGAGCTGTTTTTT. Its translation is CASSPSGPRTGELFF.

The chain has TRBV18 and TRBJ1-1; D remains unclear. CDR1 is KGHSH and CDR2 is LQKENI in the germline V gene. The V and J ends lost 6 bases and 10 bases respectively, with 15 bases between them. This CDR3 is 12 amino acids long. CDR3 in amino acids: CASSPQVLTAFF. CDR3 in DNA: TGTGCCAGCTCCCCCCAGGTTCTGACAGCTTTCTTT.